The present T cell receptor (beta chain) was sequenced within a study of PD-L1 blockade in urothelial cancer. Study-wide context: Individuals in the cohort had been given 0 to 3 earlier chemotherapy regimens.

This CDR3 region has 21 residues. CDR1 and CDR2 (germline): MRHNA, SNTAGT. With 0 bases removed from V and 3 bases from J, the gap between germline ends came to 30 bases. The method was immunoSEQ multiplex PCR; TCRdb's version includes in-frame clones alone and lacks a portion of them. This sample has tens of thousands of clones, with around 72% found just once. Time point of the sample: pretreatment peripheral blood. Sample: PBMCs, taken around atezolizumab (anti-PD-L1) treatment. This chain connects TRBV6-4 to TRBJ2-7; D possibly corresponds to TRBD1 (5 bases). The TCR was taken from a man between 65 and 80 years old with urothelial cancer. The DNA for the CDR3 is TGTGCCAGCAGTGACTCCCCCGACAGCCATACCCTAGGCTACTACTACTACGAGCAGTACTTC. Translating it yields CASSDSPDSHTLGYYYYEQYF.